The 8 T cell receptor beta chains given below trace back to one sample, sequenced in a study of tumor-infiltrating lymphocytes in localized non-small cell lung cancer. Repertoires were generated with immunoSEQ multiplex PCR, while TCRdb's copy carries only in-frame clones and drops some. The table includes 3,000 to 4,500 clones, roughly two thirds detected once. Input material: uninvolved lung tissue not adjacent to the tumor. The receptors here all came from a human donor with non-small cell lung cancer.

The chain links TRBV6-6 to TRBJ1-2, with a weak D call TRBD1 (5 bases). The CDR3 consists of 14 residues. V was pared by 3 bases and J by 7 bases, with 15 bases between. Per germline, CDR1 MNHNY and CDR2 SVGAGI (reference sequence). The CDR3 sequence is CASSYRGERGGYTF. In nucleotides, the CDR3 is TGTGCCAGCAGTTATCGAGGGGAGCGTGGTGGCTACACCTTC.

The V and J genes are TRBV5-1 and TRBJ2-1, with D maybe TRBD2 (5 bases). The V gene's germline CDR1 is SGHRS and CDR2 YFSETQ. Trimming pared 1 base from V and 5 bases from J, leaving 10 bases between. The CDR3 length is 14 residues. The CDR3 reads CASSLYRGNNEQFF. The CDR3, as DNA: TGCGCCAGCAGCTTGTATCGGGGTAACAATGAGCAGTTCTTC.

V gene TRBV12-5 combines with J gene TRBJ2-7; 7 positions agree with TRBD2. The V gene's germline CDR1 is LGHNT and CDR2 FRNRAP. V gave up 1 base and J gave up 12 bases; unmatched junction bases: 6. The CDR3 length is 12 residues. The CDR3 loop is CASGLGPSGAYF. The CDR3, as DNA: TGTGCTAGTGGTTTGGGGCCTAGCGGAGCGTACTTC.

The chain employs TRBV28 and TRBJ2-7; 8 bases are shared with TRBD2. Germline CDR1 and CDR2: MDHEN and SYDVKM. The ends lost 3 bases at V and 2 bases at J; junction bases unmatched: 6. This CDR3 has 15 residues. The CDR3 loop is CASSFGGRPPYEQYF. The CDR3 coding sequence is TGTGCCAGCAGTTTCGGCGGGAGGCCCCCCTACGAGCAGTACTTC.

The chain links TRBV7-2 to TRBJ2-7, with 10 positions matching TRBD2. The CDR3 totals 16 residues. The V gene end was trimmed by 4 bases and the J gene end by 1 base; junction bases not matched to a gene: 7. CDR1 is SGHTA and CDR2 is FQGNSA in the germline V gene. Written as DNA, the CDR3 is TGTGCCAGCAGCTACGGGACTAGCGTTAGATCCTACGAGCAGTACTTC. This codes for CASSYGTSVRSYEQYF.

The rearrangement links TRBV4-1 to TRBJ2-5, with TRBD2 identical over 13 bases. Trimming took 0 bases from V and 5 from J; bases not matched to a gene: 3. The germline V gene encodes CDR1 MGHRA and CDR2 YSYEKL. The CDR3 has 16 amino acids. The chain's CDR3 is CASSQDKLAGGETQYF. The DNA of the CDR3 is TGCGCCAGCAGCCAAGATAAACTAGCGGGGGGGGAGACCCAGTACTTC.

This clone was seen only once. The chain employs TRBV7-8 and TRBJ1-1; possible D gene TRBD1, 6 bases. Trimming removed 1 base from V and 0 bases from J, with 9 bases in between. Per germline, CDR1 SGHVS and CDR2 FQNEAQ. This CDR3 is built from 15 residues. CDR3: CASSLGTAVNTEAFF. CDR3 bases: TGTGCCAGCAGCTTAGGGACAGCCGTGAACACTGAAGCTTTCTTT.

V usage is TRBV9 and J usage is TRBJ1-1, with 7 positions matching TRBD1. This CDR3 region has 13 residues. V was pared by 2 bases and J by 5 bases, with 3 bases of the junction left unmatched. Germline V gives CDR1 SGDLS, CDR2 YYNGEE. CDR3: CASSVVRGTEAFF. The CDR3 nucleotides are TGTGCCAGCAGCGTCGTCAGGGGGACTGAAGCTTTCTTT.